There are many counts of the clone carrying this T cell receptor beta chain. The antigen is not known. This specimen comes from a study of spatial heterogeneity in lung cancer. Study-level results: Ubiquitous expanded tumor TCRs appeared in blood more at resection than follow-up.

All TCR cDNA molecules were individually tagged with a unique molecular identifier. TCRdb used MiXCR to reprocess the 5' RACE reads, holding one entry per CDR3 protein. Of 10,000 to 15,000 distinct CDR3 sequences listed, around 4% were seen once; the top ten hold 40% to 45%. Time point noted: sample taken at primary tumor resection. From tumor, nontumor lung or frozen PBMC, whole RNA was taken unsorted for sequencing. CDR1 is SGHTA and CDR2 is FQGNSA in the germline V gene. This CDR3 is 14 amino acids long. V trimming: 0 bases; J trimming: 5 bases; junction bases outside the gene matches: 3. The sequencing used PBMCs, collected at surgery. V gene TRBV7-2 combines with J gene TRBJ1-1; 7 bases align to TRBD1. The receptor's source is a male donor with early-stage non-small cell lung cancer. CDR3 region: CASSLATGDTEAFF. DNA for the CDR3: TGTGCCAGCAGCTTAGCCACAGGGGATACTGAAGCTTTCTTT.